One sample yielded the 24 T cell receptor beta chains listed below, sequenced in a study of HIV-infected patients and healthy controls. About 500 ng RNA was reverse transcribed with alpha and beta constant-region primers. Alpha and beta chain libraries were made separately by chain-specific third strand synthesis with multiplexing indices. Using its own MiXCR run on the 5' RACE reads, TCRdb lists one record per CDR3 protein. This sample has around 20,000 distinct CDR3 sequences, with 9% to 10% found just once. No cell fractionation was done, so the repertoire covers all unsorted peripheral blood T cells. Sequences were obtained from blood. These receptors all come from an adult in good health.

Ten or more counts support this clonotype. V and J are TRBV5-5 and TRBJ2-5; 13 bases match TRBD2. V was pared by 3 bases and J by 5 bases, with 13 bases of the junction left unmatched. CDR3 size: 18 residues. Germline loops: CDR1 SGHKS, CDR2 YYEKEE (reference sequence). The CDR3 protein is CASSWGERTSGSRETQYF. The DNA of the CDR3 is TGTGCCAGCAGCTGGGGGGAGAGGACTAGCGGGAGCAGGGAGACCCAGTACTTC. Full variable domain (remainder filled in from reference TRBV5-5 and TRBJ2-5): DAGVTQSPTHLIKTRGQQVTLRCSPISGHKSVSWYQQVLGQGPQFIFQYYEKEERGRGNFPDRFSARQFPNYSSELNVNALLLGDSALYLCASSWGERTSGSRETQYFGPGTRLLVL.

This clonotype was detected only a few times. The genes are TRBV6-1 and TRBJ1-1, with TRBD1 identical over 7 bases. V trimming: 1 base; J trimming: 11 bases; junction bases outside the gene matches: 10. Germline V gene lookup returns CDR1 MNHNS and CDR2 SASEGT. The CDR3 extends over 14 amino acids. The CDR3 nucleotides are TGTGCCAGCAGTGAAGAGCTGGCAGGGGGGGGGGCTTTCTTT. It yields the protein CASSEELAGGGAFF.

This clonotype occurred many times. The chain combines TRBV7-9 with TRBJ2-5, with D perhaps TRBD2 (6 bases). CDR3 length equals 15 residues. Trimming took 3 bases from V and 5 from J, leaving 16 bases between them. Germline CDR1 SEHNR, CDR2 FQNEAQ (reference sequence). Here the CDR3 reads CASSFWRGMIETQYF. As DNA, the CDR3 is TGTGCCAGCAGCTTTTGGAGGGGAATGATTGAGACCCAGTACTTC.

This clonotype was counted at least ten times. This sequence joins TRBV6-1 and TRBJ2-1, with 10 bases identical to TRBD2. The CDR3 has 15 residues. Per germline, CDR1 MNHNS and CDR2 SASEGT. V trimming: 1 base; J trimming: 7 bases; junction bases outside the gene matches: 4. The DNA of the CDR3 is TGTGCCAGCAGTGAAGTAGCGGGAGGTGTAAATGAGCAGTTCTTC. It encodes CASSEVAGGVNEQFF.

Sample share makes this clonotype medium-sized. V and J are TRBV19 and TRBJ2-5, with 7 nucleotides matching TRBD2. V lost 3 bases, J lost 5 bases, and 15 bases stayed unmatched. There are 17 residues in the CDR3. Germline V gives CDR1 LNHDA, CDR2 SQIVND (reference sequence). The CDR3 DNA sequence: TGTGCCAGTAGTATGGGTATGACTAGCCTGGCGTCCGAGACCCAGTACTTC. It is translated as CASSMGMTSLASETQYF.

This clonotype was recorded a few times. This chain joins TRBV7-2 and TRBJ2-1; 11 bases align to TRBD2. Germline assignment: CDR1 SGHTA and CDR2 FQGNSA. The V segment lost 6 bases and the J segment 5 bases; nucleotides outside the gene matches: 9. The CDR3 totals 16 residues. The CDR3 here is CASRPSGLAGHNEQFF. Here the CDR3 DNA reads TGTGCCAGCAGGCCCAGCGGACTAGCGGGTCACAATGAGCAGTTCTTC.

This clonotype is classed as medium-sized. The genes are TRBV28 and TRBJ2-3, with a weak D call TRBD1 (5 bases). Germline assignment: CDR1 MDHEN and CDR2 SYDVKM. This CDR3 spans 15 amino acids. Trimming stripped 6 bases from V and 6 bases from J, with 19 bases between. As DNA, the CDR3 is TGTGCCAGCAGCACACCCCGCTCAGGGTCGGATACGCAGTATTTT. Translating gives CASSTPRSGSDTQYF.

As DNA, the CDR3 is TGTGCCAGCAGCCACCTGTCCGGGAAGACAGGGGATACGCAGTATTTT. Translation: CASSHLSGKTGDTQYF. The V and J genes are TRBV11-2 and TRBJ2-3, with 7 bases fitting TRBD1. This CDR3 is 16 amino acids long. Germline V lookup: CDR1 SGHAT, CDR2 FQNNGV. Trimming cost V 5 bases and J 6 bases; bases outside gene matches: 14.

This clonotype was seen repeatedly, ten times or more. The rearrangement joins TRBV7-2 to TRBJ2-4; D unresolved. This CDR3 contains 16 residues. CDR1 and CDR2 (germline): SGHTA, FQGNSA. Trimming took off 1 base at V and 7 bases at J, with 17 bases between the two ends. CDR3 region: CASSLEGPGNGNIQYF. The DNA of the CDR3 is TGTGCCAGCAGCTTAGAGGGCCCTGGGAATGGGAACATTCAGTACTTC.

This clonotype was counted at least ten times. The chain has TRBV14 and TRBJ2-3, with 12 bases aligning to TRBD1. Trimming cost V 4 bases and J 0 bases; bases outside gene matches: 8. This CDR3 is 18 amino acids long. CDR1 is SGHDN and CDR2 is FVKESK in the germline V gene. CDR3 loop: CASSPRDRGRGSTDTQYF. CDR3 nucleotides: TGTGCCAGCAGCCCCCGGGACAGGGGGCGCGGGAGCACAGATACGCAGTATTTT.

In its sample, this clonotype was seen many times. V gene TRBV6-5 combines with J gene TRBJ1-1; 7 nucleotides agree with TRBD1. Germline CDR1 reads MNHEY; CDR2 reads SVGAGI. The CDR3 covers 14 residues. V shed 0 bases, J shed 4 bases, and the junction held 2 bases outside the gene matches. The CDR3 DNA reads TGTGCCAGCAGTTACTCGACAGGGACCACTGAAGCTTTCTTT. Protein product: CASSYSTGTTEAFF.

In its sample, this clonotype ranks as medium-sized (0.01 to 0.1%). The chain joins TRBV7-8 to TRBJ2-3; D not certain. V was trimmed by 5 bases and J by 9 bases, leaving 12 bases between them. CDR3 length: 12 residues. Germline V gives CDR1 SGHVS, CDR2 FQNEAQ. CDR3 DNA sequence: TGTGCCAGCAGCCTAGAAACGCGAACGCAGTATTTT. This encodes CASSLETRTQYF.

The rearrangement uses TRBV29-1 and TRBJ2-1; no clear D gene. The CDR3 runs to 13 residues. Trimming shortened V by 5 bases and J by 3 bases, and 11 bases separated the two germline ends. The germline gives CDR1 SQVTM, CDR2 ANQGSEA. CDR3 sequence (DNA): TGCAGCGTTCGTGGCGGAAGCTACAATGAGCAGTTCTTC. Protein: CSVRGGSYNEQFF.

The genes are TRBV25-1 and TRBJ1-1; D is perhaps TRBD1 (5 bases). The CDR3 is 14 amino acids. The V gene's germline CDR1 is MGHDK and CDR2 SYGVNS. V lost 6 bases and J lost 4, with 15 bases in between. The CDR3 bases are TGTGCCAGCAGCTCGGGGGAGGGGATCACTGAAGCTTTCTTT. Translating it yields CASSSGEGITEAFF.

Ten or more counts support this clonotype. The chain is built from TRBV29-1 and TRBJ2-5, with 8 bases matching TRBD1. The CDR3 runs 13 residues. The germline CDR1 and CDR2 sequences are SQVTM and ANQGSEA. The trim removed 6 bases at V and 9 bases at J, leaving 12 bases unmatched. CDR3 bases: TGCAGCGTCGGGACAGGAGGCAACGTGGCCCAGTACTTC. Amino acids: CSVGTGGNVAQYF.

This clonotype is deemed medium-sized. This sequence joins TRBV5-1 and TRBJ2-5, with no clear D. Germline V lookup: CDR1 SGHRS, CDR2 YFSETQ. The V and J ends lost 2 bases and 5 bases respectively, with 10 bases between them. The CDR3 length is 13 residues. The DNA for the CDR3 is TGCGCCAGCAGCTTACTACTACGGGAGACCCAGTACTTC. Amino acids: CASSLLLRETQYF.

This clonotype has at least ten counts. The J gene is TRBJ2-1, the V gene TRBV20-1; 8 positions agree with TRBD2. The V gene end was trimmed by 6 bases and the J gene end by 6 bases; junction bases not matched to a gene: 22. The V gene's germline CDR1 is DFQATT and CDR2 SNEGSKA (reference sequence). CDR3 size: 18 residues. CDR3 amino acids: CSAVPYSPGSGVGNEQFF. CDR3 DNA sequence: TGCAGTGCCGTCCCATACTCGCCAGGTAGCGGGGTGGGCAATGAGCAGTTCTTC.

This clonotype was detected only a few times. In nucleotides, the CDR3 is TGTGCCAGCAGTCCGGGGGGGGTCGACTACGAGCAGTACTTC. It yields the protein CASSPGGVDYEQYF. The V call is TRBV28, the J call TRBJ2-7; 8 nucleotides agree with TRBD2. Germline V gene data show CDR1 as MDHEN and CDR2 as SYDVKM. J lost 3 bases, V lost 5 bases, and 6 bases had no gene match. The CDR3 consists of 14 residues.

This clonotype was observed a handful of times. V and J are TRBV7-9 and TRBJ2-1, with 8 bases lining up with TRBD2. The CDR3 extends over 14 amino acids. V was pared by 1 base and J by 8 bases, with 4 bases of the junction left unmatched. The germline gives CDR1 SEHNR, CDR2 FQNEAQ (reference sequence). The CDR3 here is CASSLVPGRDEQFF. CDR3 coding DNA: TGTGCCAGCAGCTTAGTTCCCGGGAGGGATGAGCAGTTCTTC.

This clonotype was found a few times. The chain is built from TRBV29-1 and TRBJ1-1; D gene unclear. The V end was cut by 3 bases, the J end by 6 bases, with 8 bases between. Germline CDR1 is SQVTM and CDR2 is ANQGSEA. The CDR3 contains 11 residues. CDR3 in DNA: TGCAGCGTTGATGCGGCGGCTGAAGCTTTCTTT. This sequence encodes CSVDAAAEAFF.

This clonotype was picked up many times. The V gene is TRBV5-6, the J gene TRBJ2-7, with D unresolved. Germline lookup yields CDR1 SGHDT and CDR2 YYEEEE. Trimming cost V 1 base and J 4 bases, with 9 bases left between them. The CDR3 runs to 13 residues. CDR3 coding DNA: TGTGCCAGCAGCTTGTTGTTGGGATACGAGCAGTACTTC. Encoded protein: CASSLLLGYEQYF. The full variable domain, in which reference TRBV5-6 and TRBJ2-7 provide the parts outside the CDR3, is DAGVTQSPTHLIKTRGQQVTLRCSPKSGHDTVSWYQQALGQGPQFIFQYYEEEERQRGNFPDRFSGHQFPNYSSELNVNALLLGDSALYLCASSLLLGYEQYFGPGTRLTVT.

Many counts were recorded for this clonotype. J is TRBJ2-1 and V is TRBV24-1; D may be TRBD2 (6 bases). CDR3 length: 15 residues. V shed 5 bases and J shed 7 bases, with 17 bases lying between them. The germline gives CDR1 KGHDR, CDR2 SFDVKD. The DNA of the CDR3 is TGTGCCACCAGTGTCCCTGGGAAAGGAGGGAATGAGCAGTTCTTC. Protein: CATSVPGKGGNEQFF.

By frequency in the sample, this clonotype is medium-sized. The V call is TRBV27, the J call TRBJ2-1, with D maybe TRBD2 (6 bases). Per the germline V gene, CDR1 is MNHEY and CDR2 is SMNVEV (reference sequence). There are 15 residues in the CDR3. V was pared by 1 base and J by 4 bases, with 11 bases between. The CDR3 here is CASSLFSGAYNEQFF. CDR3 sequence (DNA): TGTGCCAGCAGTTTATTTAGCGGAGCTTACAATGAGCAGTTCTTC.

This clonotype appeared many times. The V gene is TRBV11-2, the J gene TRBJ2-1; D remains ambiguous. The germline gives CDR1 SGHAT, CDR2 FQNNGV. The germline V and J ends were trimmed by 0 bases and 7 bases, with 1 base remaining between them. The CDR3 is 11 residues long. The CDR3 DNA is TGTGCCAGCAGCTTAGAAAATGAGCAGTTCTTC. Residues: CASSLENEQFF.